Presented here are 23 T cell receptor beta chains from one specimen sequenced in a study of CD8 T cells in ankylosing spondylitis. TCRdb re-analysed the 5' RACE reads in MiXCR, keeping a single row per CDR3 protein. This sample carries some 220,000 distinct CDR3 sequences, over 7% of them seen once, and the ten largest clones take around 4.9%. What was sequenced was blood, either unsorted or a sorted T cell fraction (not recorded which). These receptors originate from a female donor with ankylosing spondylitis or in good health (not recorded which).

This clonotype has at least ten counts. The chain is built from TRBV20-1 and TRBJ2-7; 11 nucleotides match TRBD2. The CDR3 is 14 amino acids. Germline CDR1 reads DFQATT; CDR2 reads SNEGSKA (reference sequence). Germline trimming cut 5 bases from V and 1 base from J; bases unmatched to any gene: 4. The CDR3 DNA sequence: TGCAGTGCTGCACGGACTAGCGGGTCCTACGAGCAGTACTTC. Translation: CSAARTSGSYEQYF.

There are many counts of this clonotype. The CDR3 DNA reads as TGTGCCAGCAGCGGCCGGAGGGATCAGCCCCAGCATTTT. Translation: CASSGRRDQPQHF. The rearrangement joins TRBV4-2 to TRBJ1-5; unclear D gene. CDR3 length equals 13 residues. Germline CDR1 is LGHNA and CDR2 is YNFKEQ. Trimming removed 5 bases from V and 5 bases from J, with 10 bases in between.

This clonotype has ten or more counts. This chain connects TRBV6-1 to TRBJ1-1; D uncertain. The germline V gene has CDR1 MNHNS and CDR2 SASEGT. The CDR3 is 12 residues long. Trimming cost V 2 bases and J 0 bases, with 1 base left between them. CDR3 in amino acids: CASSELNTEAFF. The CDR3 DNA reads as TGTGCCAGCAGTGAACTGAACACTGAAGCTTTCTTT.

At least ten counts were recorded for this clonotype. V is TRBV5-5 and J is TRBJ2-5; a weak D match, TRBD1 (6 bases). Germline CDR1 is SGHKS and CDR2 is YYEKEE (reference sequence). The ends were cut back, 1 base at V and 1 base at J, with 11 bases in the middle. The CDR3 totals 15 residues. The CDR3 is CASSLLGTIQETQYF. DNA of the CDR3: TGTGCCAGCAGCTTGCTCGGGACAATCCAAGAGACCCAGTACTTC. Full variable domain (rest looked up from reference TRBV5-5 and TRBJ2-5): DAGVTQSPTHLIKTRGQQVTLRCSPISGHKSVSWYQQVLGQGPQFIFQYYEKEERGRGNFPDRFSARQFPNYSSELNVNALLLGDSALYLCASSLLGTIQETQYFGPGTRLLVL.

This clonotype has a count of ten or more. The J gene is TRBJ1-1, the V gene TRBV20-1; D may be TRBD1 (5 bases). The length of the CDR3 is 14 residues. Germline V CDR1 and CDR2: DFQATT, SNEGSKA (reference sequence). Trimming stripped 6 bases from V and 4 bases from J, with 18 bases between. Written as DNA, the CDR3 is TGCAGTGCGAATACGGGGGTTACAGGCACTGAAGCTTTCTTT. Translation: CSANTGVTGTEAFF.

The CDR3 loop reads CASRADSSYGYTF. The CDR3 coding sequence is TGTGCCAGCAGGGCGGACAGTTCCTATGGCTACACCTTC. The V gene is TRBV6-4, the J gene TRBJ1-2, with D possibly TRBD1 on 6 matching bases. Trimming removed 6 bases from V and 4 bases from J, with 12 bases in between. The CDR3 is made up of 13 amino acids. Germline lookup yields CDR1 MRHNA and CDR2 SNTAGT.

This clonotype was counted many times. CDR3 amino acids: CSASSGRTPYEQYF. CDR3 sequence (DNA): TGCAGCGCCAGTTCGGGCAGGACCCCTTACGAGCAGTACTTC. V is TRBV29-1 and J is TRBJ2-7; no clear D gene. The CDR3 has 14 residues. In germline, CDR1 is SQVTM, CDR2 ANQGSEA. Trimming removed 7 bases at V and 4 bases at J, with 20 bases between.

With regard to this clonotype: This may arise from a read error, as a much more abundant clone is one base away. The chain is built from TRBV4-3 and TRBJ2-3, with 9 positions matching TRBD2. The CDR3 is 17 amino acids. Germline loops: CDR1 LGHNA, CDR2 YSLEER. CDR3 in amino acids: CASSQDYPSGVTDMQYF. CDR3 sequence (DNA): TGCGCCAGCAGCCAAGATTACCCTAGCGGGGTCACAGATATGCAGTATTTT.

This clonotype has only one observation. A much larger clone differs by one base, so this may be a read error. The rearrangement joins TRBV28 to TRBJ1-1, with a tentative D call TRBD1 (5 bases). V dropped 8 bases and J dropped 7 bases, with 8 bases sitting between them. There are 10 residues in the CDR3. Looked up from germline, CDR1 is MDHEN and CDR2 is SYDVKM. CDR3 region: CASLRVEAFF. The CDR3 coding sequence is TGTGCCAGCCTCAGGGTTGAAGCTTTCTTT.

The chain combines TRBV7-9 with TRBJ2-7; 8 bases are a match to TRBD2. CDR1 and CDR2 (germline): SEHNR, FQNEAQ (reference sequence). After removal of 4 bases from V and 0 bases from J, the junction contained 8 bases not matched to a gene. The CDR3 runs 16 residues. The CDR3 region has the DNA TGTGCCAGCAGCTCGCTTAGCGGGGCTATCTCCTACGAGCAGTACTTC. Translating gives CASSSLSGAISYEQYF. The whole variable domain, remainder taken from reference TRBV7-9 and TRBJ2-7, is DTGVSQNPRHKITKRGQNVTFRCDPISEHNRLYWYRQTLGQGPEFLTYFQNEAQLEKSRLLSDRFSAERPKGSFSTLEIQRTEQGDSAMYLCASSSLSGAISYEQYFGPGTRLTVT.

Of note for this clonotype: Given a much more abundant clone one base away, this may be a read error. This sequence joins TRBV4-1 and TRBJ2-5; D tentatively reads TRBD1 or TRBD2 (5 bases each). This CDR3 is 16 amino acids long. Trimming removed 4 bases at V and 4 bases at J, with 19 bases between. Germline lookup yields CDR1 MGHRA and CDR2 YSYEKL. The CDR3 sequence is CASSPSRGLIGETQYF. CDR3 coding DNA: TGCGCCAGCAGCCCGTCGAGGGGTTTGATAGGAGAGACCCAGTACTTC.

The chain uses TRBV2 and TRBJ2-2; D unresolved. CDR1 and CDR2 (germline): SNHLY, FYNNEI. The CDR3 is 16 residues long. Trimming pared 6 bases from V and 2 bases from J, leaving 16 bases between. This chain's CDR3 is CASRTILRENTGELFF. The DNA of the CDR3 is TGTGCCAGCAGAACAATCCTAAGGGAAAACACCGGGGAGCTGTTTTTT.

This clonotype was counted at least ten times. V gene TRBV11-2 combines with J gene TRBJ2-5; 13 positions match TRBD2. The V gene end was trimmed by 1 base and the J gene end by 4 bases; junction bases not matched to a gene: 9. The germline gives CDR1 SGHAT, CDR2 FQNNGV. There are 18 residues in the CDR3. CDR3 region: CASSLGLGLAGVVETQYF. DNA of the CDR3: TGTGCCAGCAGCTTAGGCCTCGGACTAGCGGGAGTAGTAGAGACCCAGTACTTC.

Here the CDR3 DNA reads TGTGCCAGCAGAATTGAGACAGGTTCTGCAACTAATGAAAAACTGTTTTTT. Residues: CASRIETGSATNEKLFF. The V call is TRBV7-9, the J call TRBJ1-4; D may be TRBD1 (6 bases). V was shortened by 6 bases and J by 0 bases, with 17 bases between the two germline ends. The CDR3 length is 17 residues. The germline CDR1 and CDR2 sequences are SEHNR and FQNEAQ (reference sequence). The full variable domain, rest sourced from reference TRBV7-9 and TRBJ1-4, is DTGVSQNPRHKITKRGQNVTFRCDPISEHNRLYWYRQTLGQGPEFLTYFQNEAQLEKSRLLSDRFSAERPKGSFSTLEIQRTEQGDSAMYLCASRIETGSATNEKLFFGSGTQLSVL.

This clonotype was found many times. J is TRBJ2-4 and V is TRBV20-1; D possibly corresponds to TRBD1 (7 bases). V lost 3 bases and J 8 bases, leaving 14 bases between the germline ends. CDR1 is DFQATT, CDR2 SNEGSKA, per germline (reference sequence). The CDR3 totals 13 residues. The CDR3 DNA follows: TGCAGTGCTAGCCCGGACAGGAGGGACATTCAGTACTTC. Its protein is CSASPDRRDIQYF.

Ten or more counts support this clonotype. A read error may account for a junction end that differs from germline. CDR3 protein: CSVEVSGGTARPYF. CDR3 bases: TGCAGCGTTGAAGTTTCAGGTGGGACAGCCCGACCCTATTTT. This chain connects TRBV29-1 to TRBJ1-4, with 7 positions matching TRBD1. The CDR3 runs 14 residues. Germline CDR1 and CDR2: SQVTM and ANQGSEA.

This clonotype was detected ten times or more. The J gene is TRBJ2-7, the V gene TRBV7-9; D unclear. Germline CDR1 reads SEHNR; CDR2 reads FQNEAQ (reference sequence). This CDR3 has 14 residues. The ends were cut back, 2 bases at V and 5 bases at J, with 13 bases in the middle. Here the CDR3 DNA reads TGTGCCAGCAGCTTACAAGTGGGCGGCAACGAGCAGTACTTC. It specifies CASSLQVGGNEQYF.

This clonotype was seen repeatedly, ten times or more. The chain combines TRBV5-1 with TRBJ2-7; the D gene could be TRBD1 or TRBD2 (5 bases each). Germline-derived CDR1 and CDR2 are SGHRS and YFSETQ. This CDR3 comprises 14 residues. V lost 0 bases and J lost 0, with 7 bases in between. The CDR3 sequence is CASSLGGTSYEQYF. CDR3 bases: TGCGCCAGCAGCTTGGGAGGGACCTCCTACGAGCAGTACTTC.

Ten or more counts support this clonotype. The chain links TRBV20-1 to TRBJ2-7, with TRBD1 matching 9 bases. The germline V gene has CDR1 DFQATT and CDR2 SNEGSKA (reference sequence). V was pared by 5 bases and J by 0 bases, with 8 bases of the junction left unmatched. This CDR3 region has 15 residues. CDR3 nucleotide sequence: TGCAGTGCTCTCCCACGGGACAGGGTCTCCTACGAGCAGTACTTC. It yields the protein CSALPRDRVSYEQYF.

The chain has TRBV9 and TRBJ2-2, with D unclear. V gave up 3 bases and J gave up 4 bases, with 10 bases separating them. Germline CDR1 is SGDLS and CDR2 is YYNGEE. The CDR3 is 14 residues long. CDR3 loop: CASSARTGTGELFF. DNA for the CDR3: TGTGCCAGCAGCGCCAGGACGGGCACCGGGGAGCTGTTTTTT. Together with reference TRBV9 and TRBJ2-2, the CDR3 gives the full variable domain: DSGVTQTPKHLITATGQRVTLRCSPRSGDLSVYWYQQSLDQGLQFLIQYYNGEERAKGNILERFSAQQFPDLHSELNLSSLELGDSALYFCASSARTGTGELFFGEGSRLTVL.

At least ten counts were recorded for this clonotype. In nucleotides, the CDR3 is TGTGCCAGCAGATCCCCATATGGCTACACCTTC. Translated: CASRSPYGYTF. The chain recombines TRBV12-3 or TRBV12-4 with TRBJ1-2; no clear D gene. V lost 6 bases to trimming and J lost 5 bases, with 7 bases between them. The CDR3 has 11 residues.

This clonotype has a handful of counts. The chain links TRBV7-2 to TRBJ2-2, with a weak D call TRBD1 (6 bases). The CDR3 loop spans 15 amino acids. The V end lost 1 base, the J end lost 3 bases, and 9 bases lay between the germline ends. Germline CDR1 reads SGHTA; CDR2 reads FQGNSA. The CDR3 loop reads CASSLDGQYTGELFF. DNA of the CDR3: TGTGCCAGCAGCTTAGACGGACAGTACACCGGGGAGCTGTTTTTT.

This clonotype was seen ten or more times. The V call is TRBV6-5, the J call TRBJ2-1; D gene ambiguous. The CDR3 runs to 13 residues. Germline V gene sequence: CDR1 MNHEY, CDR2 SVGAGI. Between the trimmed V and J ends, which lost 4 bases and 6 bases, there was a span of 10 bases. In DNA form, the CDR3 reads TGTGCCAGCAGTTCGGGCGGCCTCAATGAGCAGTTCTTC. This sequence encodes CASSSGGLNEQFF.